Presented here are 3 T cell receptor beta chains from one specimen sequenced in a study of monozygotic twins with inflammatory bowel disease. Using the 5' RACE reads, TCRdb records one entry per CDR3 protein without DNA. This listing includes 350,000 to 500,000 distinct CDR3 sequences. Sequencing was carried out using blood. Every receptor here comes from a human donor with ulcerative colitis or Crohn's disease, or a healthy co-twin of an affected twin (not recorded which).

The chain carries TRBV20-1 and TRBJ2-7; absent DNA, TCRdb's TRBD2 call cannot be checked. Germline loops: CDR1 DFQATT, CDR2 SNEGSKA (reference sequence). The CDR3 length is 13 residues. CDR3 in amino acids: CSARVAGTYEQYF.

The chain recombines TRBV7-9 with TRBJ1-1. Germline-derived CDR1 and CDR2 are SEHNR and FQNEAQ (reference sequence). The CDR3 totals 12 residues. Here the CDR3 reads CASSLARVEAFF.

V gene TRBV19 combines with J gene TRBJ2-3; TCRdb calls TRBD1, which cannot be checked without DNA. CDR3 length: 16 residues. The V gene's germline CDR1 is LNHDA and CDR2 SQIVND (reference sequence). The CDR3 sequence is CASSPPGRGYTDTQYF.